This entry is about one T cell receptor beta chain. What it binds is not known. This entry comes from a study of cytomegalovirus exposure and HLA in healthy donors. General study points: By HLA locus, TCR association rates varied in a later analysis, with DRB1 showing the most and HLA-C the fewest. The HLA-A and HLA-B alleles of most subjects were reportedly predicted accurately from TCR beta sequences.

CDR3 length: 11 residues. CDR1 GTSNPN and CDR2 SVGIG come from the germline V gene (reference sequence). The V and J ends lost 7 bases and 3 bases respectively, with 10 bases between them. Primers: 60 Vbeta forward and 13 Jbeta reverse. The table came from immunoSEQ multiplex PCR; TCRdb's copy has only in-frame clones and leaves some out. The table lists some 180,000 clones, about four fifths of them singletons. The receptor was derived from a female donor in good health and CMV-seronegative. Specimen: PBMCs. V and J are TRBV30 and TRBJ2-7; no firm D call. The CDR3 bases are TGTGCCTACACCGACAACTACGAGCAGTACTTC. Protein product: CAYTDNYEQYF.